This entry lists 31 T cell receptor beta chains sequenced from one sample in a study of T cell responses to AZD1222 COVID-19 vaccine. Clones were sequenced by immunoSEQ multiplex PCR, and TCRdb holds only the in-frame ones, with some missing. The sample includes roughly 75,000 clones, roughly 84% of them seen just once. The source was peripheral blood, collected 28 days after the second AZD1222 dose. These receptor sequences come from an adult who received the AZD1222 COVID-19 vaccine.

The rearrangement joins TRBV9 to TRBJ1-1; D not certain. The CDR3 is 14 amino acids. Looked up from germline, CDR1 is SGDLS and CDR2 is YYNGEE. Deletions cut 4 bases from V and 5 bases from J, with 15 bases between. The CDR3 sequence: CASSPFTAETEAFF. The CDR3 nucleotides are TGTGCCAGCAGCCCATTTACGGCGGAGACTGAAGCTTTCTTT.

The genes are TRBV4-1 and TRBJ1-3; unclear D gene. V was shortened by 8 bases and J by 0 bases, with 11 bases between the two germline ends. Germline values: CDR1 MGHRA, CDR2 YSYEKL. CDR3 length: 14 amino acids. The CDR3 DNA sequence: TGCGCCAGCGCATCCACATACTCTGGAAACACCATATATTTT. Its protein is CASASTYSGNTIYF.

This clone was counted once. The rearrangement links TRBV20-1 to TRBJ2-3, with 8 bases fitting TRBD1. Trimming cost V 3 bases and J 6 bases; bases outside gene matches: 5. The CDR3 consists of 13 residues. CDR1 is DFQATT and CDR2 is SNEGSKA in the germline V gene (reference sequence). CDR3 nucleotide sequence: TGCAGTGCTAGTCGACAGGGGTGGGATACGCAGTATTTT. Translated, it gives CSASRQGWDTQYF.

The chain carries TRBV3-1 (or the pseudogene TRBV3-2) and TRBJ2-3; D unclear. Trimming pared 5 bases from V and 2 bases from J, leaving 2 bases between. The CDR3 covers 11 residues. Looked up from germline, CDR1 is LGHDT and CDR2 is YNNKEL (reference sequence). The CDR3 protein is CASSYTDTQYF. CDR3 coding DNA: TGTGCCAGCAGCTACACAGATACGCAGTATTTT.

For the CDR3, the DNA is TGCGCCAGCAGCCAAGTTGGAGCTGGAAACACCATATATTTT. This codes for CASSQVGAGNTIYF. V usage is TRBV4-1 and J usage is TRBJ1-3; no clear D gene. The germline V gene has CDR1 MGHRA and CDR2 YSYEKL. V was shortened by 1 base and J by 2 bases, with 6 bases between the two germline ends. This CDR3 contains 14 residues.

The chain uses TRBV6-5 and TRBJ1-1, with D maybe TRBD1 (5 bases). V lost 0 bases and J lost 2, with 10 bases in between. This CDR3 comprises 15 residues. CDR1 is MNHEY, CDR2 SVGAGI, per germline. In DNA form, the CDR3 reads TGTGCCAGCAGTTACTCCGCCAGGGCAAACACTGAAGCTTTCTTT. The encoded protein is CASSYSARANTEAFF.

This clone has a single count. The J gene is TRBJ2-7, the V gene TRBV10-3; tentatively, D is TRBD1 (5 bases). In germline, CDR1 is ENHRY, CDR2 SYGVKD. V was pared by 0 bases and J by 5 bases, with 11 bases between. The CDR3 consists of 14 residues. CDR3 in DNA: TGTGCCATCAGTGAGTCTTCAGGGAACAACGAGCAGTACTTC. Its translation is CAISESSGNNEQYF.

A single count supports this clone. The chain links TRBV9 to TRBJ1-5; TRBD1 aligns across 7 bases. J was trimmed by 2 bases and V by 3 bases; bases with no gene match: 5. The CDR3 is 15 amino acids. The germline CDR1 and CDR2 sequences are SGDLS and YYNGEE. CDR3 bases: TGTGCCAGCAGCGCAGACAGGGAGGGCAATCAGCCCCAGCATTTT. Translation gives CASSADREGNQPQHF.

This rearrangement joins TRBV6-1 to TRBJ1-2, with D tentatively TRBD1 (6 bases). Looked up from germline, CDR1 is MNHNS and CDR2 is SASEGT. V lost 0 bases and J lost 2, with 7 bases in between. The length of the CDR3 is 14 residues. Written as DNA, the CDR3 is TGTGCCAGCAGTGAAGCAACAGGGAACTATGGCTACACCTTC. Its translation is CASSEATGNYGYTF.

V and J are TRBV7-2 and TRBJ2-2; D possibly corresponds to TRBD1 (5 bases). Per the germline V gene, CDR1 is SGHTA and CDR2 is FQGNSA. This CDR3 is 15 amino acids long. Trimming left V 1 base short and J 3 bases short, with 9 bases between. CDR3 nucleotide sequence: TGTGCCAGCAGCTTAGAGGCAGGGTACACCGGGGAGCTGTTTTTT. Amino acids: CASSLEAGYTGELFF.

V usage is TRBV6-1 and J usage is TRBJ1-3; D is unresolved. This CDR3 contains 14 residues. V was shortened by 3 bases and J by 7 bases, with 13 bases between the two germline ends. In germline, CDR1 is MNHNS, CDR2 SASEGT. CDR3 protein: CASSDVSMENTIYF. Written as DNA, the CDR3 is TGTGCCAGCAGTGATGTCTCAATGGAGAACACCATATATTTT.

This rearrangement joins TRBV7-2 to TRBJ2-2; maybe TRBD2 (7 bases). The V and J ends lost 1 base and 5 bases respectively, with 11 bases between them. Germline values: CDR1 SGHTA, CDR2 FQGNSA. There are 15 residues in the CDR3. The CDR3 nucleotides read TGTGCCAGCAGCTTAGAAGCGGGACAAACCGGGGAGCTGTTTTTT. It yields the protein CASSLEAGQTGELFF.

This clone was recorded once. The V call is TRBV7-2, the J call TRBJ2-7, with D perhaps matching TRBD1 or TRBD2 (5 bases each). CDR3 length: 12 residues. Germline values: CDR1 SGHTA, CDR2 FQGNSA. The CDR3, as DNA: TGTGCAACTAGACAGACCTGGGGCGAGCAGTACTTC. Translated: CATRQTWGEQYF.

The chain links TRBV5-5 to TRBJ1-1; possible D gene TRBD1, 6 bases. CDR3 length equals 12 residues. CDR1 is SGHKS and CDR2 is YYEKEE in the germline V gene (reference sequence). V lost 4 bases to trimming and J lost 11 bases, with 15 bases between them. CDR3 residues: CASSIIQGRAFF. The CDR3 DNA reads TGTGCCAGCAGCATCATACAGGGTAGGGCTTTCTTT.

The chain has TRBV7-3 and TRBJ2-1; 11 nucleotides align to TRBD2. Germline-derived CDR1 and CDR2 are SGHTA and FQGTGA. Trimming cost V 4 bases and J 0 bases; bases outside gene matches: 2. The CDR3 contains 16 residues. CDR3 DNA: TGTGCCAGCAGCTCTAGCGGGGGGAGCTCCTACAATGAGCAGTTCTTC. This sequence encodes CASSSSGGSSYNEQFF.

The rearrangement uses TRBV30 and TRBJ2-2; D is unclear. The CDR3 is 13 amino acids. The germline gives CDR1 GTSNPN, CDR2 SVGIG (reference sequence). Trimming shortened V by 0 bases and J by 6 bases, and 8 bases separated the two germline ends. The CDR3 protein is CAWSVQGAGELFF. The DNA of the CDR3 is TGTGCCTGGAGTGTACAAGGCGCCGGGGAGCTGTTTTTT.

The V gene is TRBV3-1 (or the pseudogene TRBV3-2), the J gene TRBJ1-6; 10 bases line up with TRBD1. J lost 8 bases, V lost 1 base, and 2 bases had no gene match. This CDR3 is 15 amino acids long. Germline V gene lookup returns CDR1 LGHDT and CDR2 YNNKEL (reference sequence). CDR3 sequence reads: CASSQVGTGDSPLHF. The DNA for the CDR3 is TGTGCCAGCAGCCAAGTGGGGACAGGGGATTCACCCCTCCACTTT.

The chain links TRBV12-3 or TRBV12-4 to TRBJ1-2; D remains unclear. The V and J ends lost 3 bases and 2 bases respectively, with 7 bases between them. CDR3 length: 13 residues. The CDR3 coding sequence is TGTGCCAGCAGTTTGGGTAGAAACTATGGCTACACCTTC. The encoded protein is CASSLGRNYGYTF.

The V and J genes are TRBV7-2 and TRBJ2-3; unclear D gene. The V and J ends lost 1 base and 14 bases respectively, with 13 bases between them. There are 12 residues in the CDR3. CDR1 is SGHTA, CDR2 FQGNSA, per germline. DNA of the CDR3: TGTGCCAGCAGCTTAGGGGCTCTCAGGTCGTATTTT. This codes for CASSLGALRSYF.

The chain uses TRBV14 and TRBJ1-2; TRBD1 is a possible D gene (5 bases). CDR1 is SGHDN, CDR2 FVKESK, per germline. Between the trimmed V and J ends, which lost 5 bases and 8 bases, there was a span of 15 bases. This CDR3 is built from 13 residues. The CDR3 loop is CASSSARVGGYTF. For the CDR3, the DNA is TGTGCCAGCAGCTCCGCCAGGGTGGGCGGCTACACCTTC.

CDR3 residues: CASSPQRGQGAYNEQFF. The CDR3 region has the DNA TGTGCCAGCAGCCCACAGAGGGGACAGGGAGCCTACAATGAGCAGTTCTTC. The chain employs TRBV11-2 and TRBJ2-1; 9 positions match TRBD1. Germline values: CDR1 SGHAT, CDR2 FQNNGV. V dropped 5 bases and J dropped 2; count of bases not matched to a gene: 10. The CDR3 runs to 17 residues.

This sequence joins TRBV5-1 and TRBJ2-5; the match to TRBD2 covers 10 bases. Germline V lookup: CDR1 SGHRS, CDR2 YFSETQ. After removal of 4 bases from V and 4 bases from J, the junction contained 13 bases not matched to a gene. This CDR3 comprises 17 residues. Here the CDR3 DNA reads TGCGCCAGCAGCGCAGAGGGTCGGCTAGCGGGGGTAGAGACCCAGTACTTC. It is translated as CASSAEGRLAGVETQYF.

The chain carries TRBV19 and TRBJ1-2; D possibly corresponds to TRBD1 (6 bases). The germline gives CDR1 LNHDA, CDR2 SQIVND (reference sequence). CDR3 length equals 16 residues. Trimming took 6 bases from V and 4 from J, leaving 21 bases between them. Written as DNA, the CDR3 is TGTGCCAGTAGCCCCGGCAGGGGTCGACGGGGCTATGGCTACACCTTC. It encodes CASSPGRGRRGYGYTF.

The chain combines TRBV19 with TRBJ1-1, with D unclear. With 7 bases removed from V and 4 bases from J, the gap between germline ends came to 13 bases. Germline CDR1 and CDR2: LNHDA and SQIVND (reference sequence). This CDR3 contains 13 residues. Here the CDR3 reads CASTAQWGTEAFF. The CDR3 bases are TGTGCCAGTACGGCACAGTGGGGCACTGAAGCTTTCTTT. Full variable domain (outside the CDR3, taken from reference TRBV19 and TRBJ1-1): DGGITQSPKYLFRKEGQNVTLSCEQNLNHDAMYWYRQDPGQGLRLIYYSQIVNDFQKGDIAEGYSVSREKKESFPLTVTSAQKNPTAFYLCASTAQWGTEAFFGQGTRLTVV.

The J gene is TRBJ1-5, the V gene TRBV11-2; D possibly corresponds to TRBD1 (5 bases). Germline CDR1 is SGHAT and CDR2 is FQNNGV. V shed 0 bases and J shed 7 bases, with 13 bases lying between them. The CDR3 totals 15 residues. For the CDR3, the DNA is TGTGCCAGCAGCTTAGACGGTCAGGGCGGGCAGCCCCAGCATTTT. Translated: CASSLDGQGGQPQHF.

In this sample, this clone turned up once. V gene TRBV4-2 combines with J gene TRBJ2-1; 13 bases are a match to TRBD2. The CDR3 is made up of 15 amino acids. Per the germline V gene, CDR1 is LGHNA and CDR2 is YNFKEQ. V trimming: 3 bases; J trimming: 8 bases; junction bases outside the gene matches: 4. CDR3 protein: CASSQGLAGQDEQFF. Here the CDR3 DNA reads TGTGCCAGCAGCCAGGGACTAGCGGGGCAGGATGAGCAGTTCTTC.

This sequence joins TRBV4-3 and TRBJ2-1; D tentatively fits TRBD1 or TRBD2 (5 bases each). The germline V and J ends were trimmed by 0 bases and 4 bases, with 10 bases remaining between them. The CDR3 extends over 15 amino acids. Germline V gives CDR1 LGHNA, CDR2 YSLEER. The CDR3 protein is CASSQERGVYNEQFF. The CDR3 DNA is TGCGCCAGCAGCCAAGAAAGAGGGGTTTACAATGAGCAGTTCTTC.

CDR3 sequence reads: CASSFRGVTDTQYF. CDR3 nucleotides: TGTGCCAGCAGCTTCAGGGGGGTTACAGATACGCAGTATTTT. V is TRBV11-2 and J is TRBJ2-3; maybe TRBD1 (7 bases). This CDR3 has 14 amino acids. The germline V gene has CDR1 SGHAT and CDR2 FQNNGV. V lost 3 bases to trimming and J lost 3 bases, with 10 bases between them.

The chain joins TRBV6-5 to TRBJ1-5, with D possibly matching TRBD1 (5 bases). Germline assignment: CDR1 MNHEY and CDR2 SVGAGI. This CDR3 has 14 residues. V dropped 7 bases and J dropped 2 bases, with 12 bases sitting between them. The CDR3 DNA reads as TGTGCCAGCAAGGGGACCTTGGGCAATCAGCCCCAGCATTTT. Its translation: CASKGTLGNQPQHF.

This clone appeared once. CDR3 DNA: TGCGCCAGCAGTGACCCCTCATGGCAGGGCCACGAGCAGTACTTC. Translated: CASSDPSWQGHEQYF. The chain employs TRBV10-2 and TRBJ2-7, with TRBD1 as a possible D gene (5 bases). Germline values: CDR1 WSHSY, CDR2 SAAADI. The germline V and J ends were trimmed by 3 bases and 5 bases, with 17 bases remaining between them. The CDR3 length is 15 residues.

The CDR3 spells CASRPGQGKAGELFF. The CDR3 nucleotides read TGCGCCAGCAGACCCGGACAGGGGAAGGCCGGGGAGCTGTTTTTT. V gene TRBV4-1 combines with J gene TRBJ2-2, with TRBD1 matching over 9 bases. J gave up 6 bases and V 6 bases, and 8 bases lay outside the gene matches. Per the germline V gene, CDR1 is MGHRA and CDR2 is YSYEKL. The CDR3 runs to 15 residues.